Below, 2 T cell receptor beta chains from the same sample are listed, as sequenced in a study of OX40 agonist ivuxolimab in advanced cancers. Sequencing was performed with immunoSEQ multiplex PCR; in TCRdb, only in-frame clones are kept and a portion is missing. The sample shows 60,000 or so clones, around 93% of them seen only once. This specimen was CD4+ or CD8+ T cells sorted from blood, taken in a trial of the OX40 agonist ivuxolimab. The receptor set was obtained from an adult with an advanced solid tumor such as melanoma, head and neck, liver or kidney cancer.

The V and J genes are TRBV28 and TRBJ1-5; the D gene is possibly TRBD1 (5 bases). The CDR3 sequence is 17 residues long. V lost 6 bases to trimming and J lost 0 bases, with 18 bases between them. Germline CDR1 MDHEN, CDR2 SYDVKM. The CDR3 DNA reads TGTGCCAGCAGGTATGGGACGCTAAAAAATAGCAATCAGCCCCAGCATTTT. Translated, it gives CASRYGTLKNSNQPQHF.

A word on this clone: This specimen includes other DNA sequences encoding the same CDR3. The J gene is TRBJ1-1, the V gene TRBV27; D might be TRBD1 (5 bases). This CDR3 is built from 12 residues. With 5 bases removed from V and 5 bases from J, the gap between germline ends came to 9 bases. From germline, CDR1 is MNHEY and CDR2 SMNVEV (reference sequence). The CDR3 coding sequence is TGTGCCAGCAGTAGCGGGGGAACTGAAGCTTTCTTT. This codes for CASSSGGTEAFF.